These 17 T cell receptor beta chains originate from one sample sequenced in a study of shared clonotypes between healthy human individuals (dated by TCRdb to 2019 to 2021). The library was produced with the immunoSEQ multiplex PCR assay. In TCRdb, the immuneACCESS table is reduced to in-frame sequences with V and J assigned. These tables do not hold every clone; where another copy was compared, an unresolved V gene accounts for under half, and the others remain unexplained. In all, the sample holds over 2 million clones, and about 95% of those were seen once. The ten largest account for 0.85% to 1.3% of the sample. CD8 naive samples were obtained by positive selection for CCR7 among CD45RO-negative cells, yielding a CD45RA+CCR7+ population from which TemRA cells were excluded. The sequencing sample was made of naive CD8+ T cells sorted from blood. The cell subset or site label, as the study defines it: CD45RA+CCR7+. These TCRs come from a man younger than 35 in good health.

CDR3 loop: CASSLAFGEKLFF. The CDR3 coding sequence is TGTGCCAGCAGCTTAGCCTTCGGCGAAAAACTGTTTTTT. This chain connects TRBV11-3 to TRBJ1-4; D ambiguous. The germline CDR1 and CDR2 sequences are SGHNT and YENEEA. The ends were cut back, 1 base at V and 8 bases at J, with 8 bases in the middle. The CDR3 consists of 13 residues.

The chain is built from TRBV27 and TRBJ2-7; no reliable D call. V was pared by 2 bases and J by 3 bases, with 14 bases between. The CDR3 length is 15 residues. Germline CDR1 is MNHEY and CDR2 is SMNVEV (reference sequence). The CDR3 sequence: CASSLTIGIDYEQYF. As DNA, the CDR3 is TGTGCCAGCAGTTTAACGATCGGAATTGACTACGAGCAGTACTTC.

This chain joins TRBV27 and TRBJ2-7, with D possibly matching TRBD1 (5 bases). Germline CDR1 reads MNHEY; CDR2 reads SMNVEV (reference sequence). V gave up 5 bases and J gave up 4 bases, with 12 bases separating them. The CDR3 is 13 amino acids. In DNA, the CDR3 is TGTGCCAGCAGTGCCTCAGGGCAGTACGAGCAGTACTTC. Encoded protein: CASSASGQYEQYF.

This clone was detected once. The chain links TRBV5-6 to TRBJ1-3, with 7 bases matching TRBD1. The J segment lost 2 bases and the V segment lost 8 bases, leaving 4 bases of the junction unmatched. Germline CDR1 reads SGHDT; CDR2 reads YYEEEE. The CDR3 has 13 residues. CDR3 region: CARLRGPGNTIYF. The CDR3, as DNA: TGTGCCAGGCTGAGGGGGCCTGGAAACACCATATATTTT.

The CDR3: CASMGIPSPGSGANVLTF. The CDR3 region has the DNA TGTGCCAGCATGGGGATCCCATCCCCCGGCTCTGGGGCCAACGTCCTGACTTTC. V is TRBV2 and J is TRBJ2-6; no firm D call. Per germline, CDR1 SNHLY and CDR2 FYNNEI. The CDR3 contains 18 residues. V lost 7 bases, J lost 0 bases, and 19 bases lay in between.

This clone has only one observation. The chain combines TRBV28 with TRBJ2-7; perhaps TRBD2 as D (5 bases). This CDR3 has 15 residues. Trimming stripped 2 bases from V and 1 base from J, with 12 bases between. Germline CDR1 is MDHEN and CDR2 is SYDVKM. In nucleotides, the CDR3 is TGTGCCAGCAGTTTAATGATAGCGTCATCCTACGAGCAGTACTTC. Translation: CASSLMIASSYEQYF.

Note on this clone: The sample contains more than one DNA sequence encoding this CDR3. V is TRBV5-1 and J is TRBJ2-1; no firm D call. The CDR3 is 15 amino acids. Trimming pared 0 bases from V and 0 bases from J, leaving 7 bases between. Looked up from germline, CDR1 is SGHRS and CDR2 is YFSETQ. CDR3 nucleotides: TGCGCCAGCAGCTTGGATGGTAGCTCCTACAATGAGCAGTTCTTC. This sequence encodes CASSLDGSSYNEQFF.

The V and J genes are TRBV6-5 and TRBJ1-2; D gene uncertain. The CDR3 contains 12 residues. The ends were cut back, 6 bases at V and 8 bases at J, with 13 bases in the middle. The germline CDR1 and CDR2 sequences are MNHEY and SVGAGI. CDR3 in amino acids: CASRAWDGGYTF. CDR3 DNA sequence: TGTGCCAGCAGGGCGTGGGATGGGGGCTACACCTTC.

The V gene is TRBV27, the J gene TRBJ1-5; a weak D match, TRBD1 (5 bases). The CDR3 sequence is 15 residues long. V lost 6 bases, J lost 7 bases, and 19 bases lay in between. Germline-derived CDR1 and CDR2 are MNHEY and SMNVEV (reference sequence). The CDR3: CASRISWEGLQPQHF. The DNA for the CDR3 is TGTGCCAGCAGAATCTCCTGGGAGGGGTTGCAGCCCCAGCATTTT.

V gene TRBV10-3 combines with J gene TRBJ2-1, with a weak D call TRBD2 (6 bases). V lost 3 bases to trimming and J lost 1 base, with 19 bases between them. Germline V gene sequence: CDR1 ENHRY, CDR2 SYGVKD. This CDR3 spans 18 amino acids. Written as DNA, the CDR3 is TGTGCCATCAGTGATTTAGTTGGAGGGAGCGAGTCCTACAATGAGCAGTTCTTC. This gives the protein CAISDLVGGSESYNEQFF.

In regard to this clone: Other DNA sequences from this sample encode an identical CDR3 as well. The rearrangement links TRBV7-9 to TRBJ1-1; no clear D gene. The V gene lost 5 bases and the J gene lost 8 bases, with 3 bases spanning the gap. Germline V gives CDR1 SEHNR, CDR2 FQNEAQ (reference sequence). The CDR3 contains 9 residues. In nucleotides, the CDR3 is TGTGCCAGCAGCCTAGAAGCTTTCTTT. Translated: CASSLEAFF.

This clone was counted once. The chain employs TRBV11-3 and TRBJ2-7; D uncertain. The CDR3 contains 14 residues. The V gene lost 5 bases and the J gene lost 5 bases, with 16 bases spanning the gap. CDR1 SGHNT and CDR2 YENEEA come from the germline V gene. This CDR3 is CASSALGSTHEQYF. The DNA for the CDR3 is TGTGCCAGCAGCGCATTGGGTAGCACCCACGAGCAGTACTTC.

This chain uses TRBV5-4 with TRBJ1-2, with D possibly matching TRBD1 (6 bases). CDR3 length: 16 amino acids. Germline values: CDR1 SGHNT, CDR2 YYREEE (reference sequence). Trimming pared 6 bases from V and 0 bases from J, leaving 18 bases between. The CDR3 loop is CASIPRQGLANYGYTF. In DNA, the CDR3 is TGTGCCAGCATACCACGGCAGGGGCTAGCTAACTATGGCTACACCTTC.

CDR3 sequence (DNA): TGTGCCAGCAGCTTAGTGATGCACGAGCAGTACTTC. It is translated as CASSLVMHEQYF. The rearrangement uses TRBV7-9 and TRBJ2-7; D not certain. The CDR3 has 12 amino acids. Germline V gene lookup returns CDR1 SEHNR and CDR2 FQNEAQ (reference sequence). V was cut by 1 base and J by 5 bases, with 6 bases left in between.

This chain links TRBV6-5 with TRBJ2-1, with D possibly being TRBD1 (5 bases). Germline CDR1 reads MNHEY; CDR2 reads SVGAGI. The V end lost 4 bases, the J end lost 7 bases, and 11 bases lay between the germline ends. The CDR3 extends over 13 amino acids. The CDR3 region has the DNA TGTGCCAGCAGTTTTACCTCAGGGAATGAGCAGTTCTTC. Translation gives CASSFTSGNEQFF.

V gene TRBV6-5 combines with J gene TRBJ1-4; 8 positions agree with TRBD1. Trimming cost V 6 bases and J 4 bases; bases outside gene matches: 7. CDR1 MNHEY and CDR2 SVGAGI come from the germline V gene. This CDR3 has 15 residues. CDR3 DNA sequence: TGTGCCAGCAGCCGCCGGGACAGGAGTAATGAAAAACTGTTTTTT. Translated: CASSRRDRSNEKLFF.

The chain links TRBV4-3 to TRBJ2-1, with D possibly TRBD2 on 6 matching bases. The V end lost 2 bases, the J end lost 1 base, and 12 bases lay between the germline ends. CDR3 length: 16 residues. Germline-derived CDR1 and CDR2 are LGHNA and YSLEER. The CDR3 spells CASSQLSGTSYNEQFF. CDR3 in DNA: TGCGCCAGCAGCCAACTTTCCGGGACTTCCTACAATGAGCAGTTCTTC.